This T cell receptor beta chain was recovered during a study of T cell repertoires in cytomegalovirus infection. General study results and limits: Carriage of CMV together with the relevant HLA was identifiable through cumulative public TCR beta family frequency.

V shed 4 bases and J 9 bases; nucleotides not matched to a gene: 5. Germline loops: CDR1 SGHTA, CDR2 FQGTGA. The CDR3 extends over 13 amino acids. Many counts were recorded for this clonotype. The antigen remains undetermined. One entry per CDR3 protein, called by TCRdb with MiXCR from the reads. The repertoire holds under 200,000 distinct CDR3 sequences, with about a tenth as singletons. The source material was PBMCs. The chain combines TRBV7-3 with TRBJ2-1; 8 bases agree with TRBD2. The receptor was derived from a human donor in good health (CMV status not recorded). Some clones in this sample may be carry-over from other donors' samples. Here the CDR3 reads CASSSGLDREQFF. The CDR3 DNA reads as TGTGCCAGCAGCTCGGGACTAGATCGTGAGCAGTTCTTC.